What follows describes a single TCR beta chain. Its specificity is unknown. CDR1 WSHSY and CDR2 SAAADI come from the germline V gene. V trimming: 1 base; J trimming: 2 bases; junction bases outside the gene matches: 8. The CDR3 covers 16 residues. This specimen comes from a study of lymphopenia after photon versus proton radiotherapy. Sequenced by immunoSEQ multiplex PCR; TCRdb stores in-frame clones only, minus some. The table includes approximately 35,000 clones, approximately 87% detected once. The study, taken as a whole, reports: After the lymphocyte nadir, photon-treated repertoires showed oligoclonal expansion, especially of CD8+ Temra cells.

This receptor was obtained from a woman aged 45-60 years with pancreatic cancer. The chain employs TRBV10-2 and TRBJ2-7, with 7 bases identical to TRBD2. The specimen comprised peripheral blood, sampled from a patient treated with photon-based radiotherapy. The DNA for the CDR3 is TGCGCCAGCAGTGAGTATGCCGGGAGGACCGCCTACGAGCAGTACTTC. This translates into CASSEYAGRTAYEQYF.